The following is a T cell receptor (beta chain) sequence with its context. The germline V gene encodes CDR1 SGDLS and CDR2 YYNGEE. The CDR3 totals 15 residues. V was shortened by 4 bases and J by 2 bases, with 13 bases between the two germline ends. This sample stems from a study of T cell clonotyping in hematopoietic cell transplantation. Here immunoSEQ multiplex PCR was the method, and the copy in TCRdb shows in-frame clones only, minus some. The sample lists about 9,400 clones, 75% to 80% occurring once. Sequenced material: PBMCs, taken 180 days after allogeneic stem cell transplant. This chain connects TRBV9 to TRBJ1-3; D is ambiguous. The sequence derives from a male patient between 35 and 55 years old who had an allogeneic stem cell transplant from a related donor, so the T cells may come from the graft donor. Some clones in this sample may be carry-over from other donors' samples. In DNA, the CDR3 is TGTGCCAGCAGCCCTAGCCCGAGTACTGGAAACACCATATATTTT. This gives the protein CASSPSPSTGNTIYF.